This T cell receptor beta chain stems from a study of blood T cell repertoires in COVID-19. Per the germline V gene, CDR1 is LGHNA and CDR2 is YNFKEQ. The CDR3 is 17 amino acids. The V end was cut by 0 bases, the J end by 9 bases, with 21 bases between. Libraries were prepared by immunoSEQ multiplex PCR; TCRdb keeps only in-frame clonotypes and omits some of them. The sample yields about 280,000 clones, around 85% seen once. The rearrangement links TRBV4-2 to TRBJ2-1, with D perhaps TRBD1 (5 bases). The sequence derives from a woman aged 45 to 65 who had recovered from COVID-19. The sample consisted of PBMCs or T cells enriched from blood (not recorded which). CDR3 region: CASSQDGRGSPSAEQFF. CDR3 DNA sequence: TGTGCCAGCAGCCAAGATGGTAGGGGTTCGCCCTCGGCTGAGCAGTTCTTC.